A few counts support the clone carrying this TCR beta chain. Its cognate antigen is unknown. This entry comes from a study of vaccination and CD4 T cells after COVID-19. Background on the study: Vaccination of participants consisted of two doses of either BNT162b2 or mRNA-1273 vaccine. General observations from the study: The cohort comprised relatively few convalescent patients, and no early post-infection timepoints were analyzed.

Trimming pared 3 bases from V and 5 bases from J, leaving 13 bases between. CDR3 length equals 13 residues. Germline V gives CDR1 DFQATT, CDR2 SNEGSKA (reference sequence). Cultured CD4+ T cell DNA was sequenced using the Oncomine TCR Beta short-read assay. After culture, CD4+ T cells served as the source for genomic DNA extraction. MiXCR, run by TCRdb on the PCR reads, gives a single entry per CDR3 protein. The sample consists of some 12,000 distinct CDR3 sequences, around half of them appearing once. Treatment: approximately 10-day PBMC culture with coronavirus spike peptide pools or control peptides (ViraFEST assay).

The chain is built from TRBV20-1 and TRBJ2-5; perhaps TRBD1 as D (6 bases). The source of this sequence is a human donor with COVID-19. The sample here was cultured CD4+ T cells from blood, taken after SARS-CoV-2 vaccination. CDR3 in DNA: TGCAGTGCTAGTCGACAGGCGCTGGAGACCCAGTACTTC. Protein sequence: CSASRQALETQYF.